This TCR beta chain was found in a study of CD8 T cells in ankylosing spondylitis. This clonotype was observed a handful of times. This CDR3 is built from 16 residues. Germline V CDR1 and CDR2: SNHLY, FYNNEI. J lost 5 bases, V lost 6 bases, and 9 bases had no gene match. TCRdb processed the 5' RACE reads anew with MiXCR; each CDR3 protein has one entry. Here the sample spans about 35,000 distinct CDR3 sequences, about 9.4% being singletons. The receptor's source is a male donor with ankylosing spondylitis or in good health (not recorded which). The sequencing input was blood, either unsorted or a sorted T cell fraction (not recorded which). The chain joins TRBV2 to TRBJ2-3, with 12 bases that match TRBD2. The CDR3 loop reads CASRVLAGGPRDTQYF. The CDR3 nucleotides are TGTGCCAGCAGGGTCCTAGCGGGAGGGCCGAGAGATACGCAGTATTTT. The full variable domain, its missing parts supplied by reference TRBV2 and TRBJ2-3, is EPEVTQTPSHQVTQMGQEVILRCVPISNHLYFYWYRQILGQKVEFLVSFYNNEISEKSEIFDDQFSVERPDGSNFTLKIRSTKLEDSAMYFCASRVLAGGPRDTQYFGPGTRLTVL.